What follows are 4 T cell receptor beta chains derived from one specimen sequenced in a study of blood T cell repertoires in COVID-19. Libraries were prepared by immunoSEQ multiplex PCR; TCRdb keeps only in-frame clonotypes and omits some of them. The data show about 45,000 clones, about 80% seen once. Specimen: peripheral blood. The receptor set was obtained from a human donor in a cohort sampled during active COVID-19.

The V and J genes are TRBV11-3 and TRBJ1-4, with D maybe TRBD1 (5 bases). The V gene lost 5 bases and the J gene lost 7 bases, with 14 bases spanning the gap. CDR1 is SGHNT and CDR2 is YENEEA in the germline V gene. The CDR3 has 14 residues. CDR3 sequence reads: CASSRLRDSEKLFF. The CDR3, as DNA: TGTGCCAGCAGCCGGCTGCGTGACAGTGAAAAACTGTTTTTT.

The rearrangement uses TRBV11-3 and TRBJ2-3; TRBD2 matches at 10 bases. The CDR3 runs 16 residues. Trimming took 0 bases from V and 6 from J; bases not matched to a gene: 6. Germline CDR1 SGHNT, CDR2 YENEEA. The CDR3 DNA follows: TGTGCCAGCAGCTTAGAGGACGGAGCGGGAGGGGATACGCAGTATTTT. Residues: CASSLEDGAGGDTQYF.

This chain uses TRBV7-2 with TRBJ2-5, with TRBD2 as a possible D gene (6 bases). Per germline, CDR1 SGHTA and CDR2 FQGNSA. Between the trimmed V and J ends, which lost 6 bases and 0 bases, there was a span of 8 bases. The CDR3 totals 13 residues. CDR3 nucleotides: TGTGCCAGCAGTCGCGGGAACCAAGAGACCCAGTACTTC. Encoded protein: CASSRGNQETQYF.

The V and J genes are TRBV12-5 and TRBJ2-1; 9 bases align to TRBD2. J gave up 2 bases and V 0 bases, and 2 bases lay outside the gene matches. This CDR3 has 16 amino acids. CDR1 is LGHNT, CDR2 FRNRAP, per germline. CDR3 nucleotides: TGTGCTAGTGGTTTGGTAGCTAGCGGGGCCTACAATGAGCAGTTCTTC. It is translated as CASGLVASGAYNEQFF.